Listed below are T cell receptor beta chains from one sample, sequenced in a study of blood T cell repertoires in COVID-19. The assay was immunoSEQ multiplex PCR, and TCRdb's table has in-frame clones only and misses some. This sample yields tens of thousands of clones, of which around 87% are seen a single time; approximately 8.1% belongs to the top ten. The specimen was peripheral blood. These receptors originate from a man aged 80 or over with active or convalescent COVID-19. The CDR3 runs from the conserved cysteine through the conserved F or W. The order of the fields is D gene, V gene, J gene, CDR3 length, clone size, CDR3 DNA, CDR3 protein. A D gene is named only where the DNA matches it firmly. Clone size, where shown, is once, few, many, or a class for clones that have expanded.

D gene: .
V gene: TRBV28
J gene: TRBJ1-5
CDR3 length: 16
clone size: .
CDR3 DNA: TGTGCCAGCAGTTTGGGGGCAGGGGTTGACAATCAGCCCCAGCATTTT
CDR3 protein: CASSLGAGVDNQPQHF

D gene: TRBD1
V gene: TRBV6-5
J gene: TRBJ1-2
CDR3 length: 14
clone size: few
CDR3 DNA: TGTGCCAGCAGCAGACCGGGACAGGGGTCTGGCTACACCTTC
CDR3 protein: CASSRPGQGSGYTF

D gene: TRBD2
V gene: TRBV5-1
J gene: TRBJ2-3
CDR3 length: 16
clone size: .
CDR3 DNA: TGCGCCAGCAGCTTGGCCGTAGCGGGAGGCACAGATACGCAGTATTTT
CDR3 protein: CASSLAVAGGTDTQYF

D gene: TRBD1
V gene: TRBV5-1
J gene: TRBJ1-6
CDR3 length: 15
clone size: .
CDR3 DNA: TGCGCCAGCAGCTTTGGCAGGGGGTCTAATTCACCCCTCCACTTT
CDR3 protein: CASSFGRGSNSPLHF

D gene: TRBD2
V gene: TRBV15
J gene: TRBJ2-5
CDR3 length: 14
clone size: .
CDR3 DNA: TGTGCCACCAGCAGAGGACTAGCGGAAGAGACCCAGTACTTC
CDR3 protein: CATSRGLAEETQYF

D gene: TRBD1
V gene: TRBV5-6
J gene: TRBJ1-1
CDR3 length: 13
clone size: .
CDR3 DNA: TGTGCCAGCAGCCTGACAGGGGGCACTGAAGCTTTCTTT
CDR3 protein: CASSLTGGTEAFF

D gene: .
V gene: TRBV19
J gene: TRBJ1-3
CDR3 length: 15
clone size: .
CDR3 DNA: TGTGCCAGTAGTAACAGGCACGACTCTGGAAACACCATATATTTT
CDR3 protein: CASSNRHDSGNTIYF

D gene: TRBD1
V gene: TRBV9
J gene: TRBJ2-3
CDR3 length: 16
clone size: .
CDR3 DNA: TGTGCCAGCAGCGTGTTCCCGACAGGGGTGGGAGATACGCAGTATTTT
CDR3 protein: CASSVFPTGVGDTQYF

D gene: TRBD1
V gene: TRBV24-1
J gene: TRBJ1-1
CDR3 length: 13
clone size: .
CDR3 DNA: TGTGCCACGAAGGGGGCTATCGACACTGAAGCTTTCTTT
CDR3 protein: CATKGAIDTEAFF

D gene: .
V gene: TRBV5-1
J gene: TRBJ1-2
CDR3 length: 16
clone size: .
CDR3 DNA: TGCGCCAGCAGCCTAAATCACGGACAGCTCTCATATGGCTACACCTTC
CDR3 protein: CASSLNHGQLSYGYTF

D gene: .
V gene: TRBV12-3/TRBV12-4
J gene: TRBJ1-1
CDR3 length: 13
clone size: .
CDR3 DNA: TGTGCCAGCCACTGGACAGTTGAAACTGAAGCTTTCTTT
CDR3 protein: CASHWTVETEAFF

D gene: TRBD1
V gene: TRBV6-5
J gene: TRBJ1-5
CDR3 length: 13
clone size: .
CDR3 DNA: TGTGCCAGCCGGACAGGGGTGAATCAGCCCCAGCATTTT
CDR3 protein: CASRTGVNQPQHF

D gene: .
V gene: TRBV6-6
J gene: TRBJ2-2
CDR3 length: 14
clone size: .
CDR3 DNA: TGTGCCAGCAGTTACGGCAGGGTTACCGGGGAGCTGTTTTTT
CDR3 protein: CASSYGRVTGELFF

D gene: TRBD2
V gene: TRBV24-1
J gene: TRBJ2-5
CDR3 length: 17
clone size: .
CDR3 DNA: TGTGCCACCAGTGACCCGAATGCCTCTAGCGGCCAAGAGACCCAGTACTTC
CDR3 protein: CATSDPNASSGQETQYF

D gene: .
V gene: TRBV19
J gene: TRBJ2-3
CDR3 length: 13
clone size: .
CDR3 DNA: TGTGCCAGCGGGCAGGGGAGCGCAGATACGCAGTATTTT
CDR3 protein: CASGQGSADTQYF

D gene: .
V gene: TRBV3-1/TRBV3-2
J gene: TRBJ2-3
CDR3 length: 16
clone size: .
CDR3 DNA: TGTGCCAGCAGCCAAGATAAGGCGGGGAACACAGATACGCAGTATTTT
CDR3 protein: CASSQDKAGNTDTQYF

D gene: TRBD1
V gene: TRBV3-1/TRBV3-2
J gene: TRBJ2-1
CDR3 length: 13
clone size: .
CDR3 DNA: TGTGCTAGCCGGACAGGCTCCTACAATGAGCAGTTCTTC
CDR3 protein: CASRTGSYNEQFF

D gene: .
V gene: TRBV10-1
J gene: TRBJ2-2
CDR3 length: 14
clone size: .
CDR3 DNA: TGCGCCAGCATTGGGAGCCCGGGGACCGGGGAGCTGTTTTTT
CDR3 protein: CASIGSPGTGELFF

D gene: TRBD1
V gene: TRBV7-9
J gene: TRBJ1-6
CDR3 length: 17
clone size: .
CDR3 DNA: TGTGCCAGCAGCCCTTCAGGGGGAGGTACAGGGCACTCACCCCTCCACTTT
CDR3 protein: CASSPSGGGTGHSPLHF

D gene: TRBD1
V gene: TRBV4-1
J gene: TRBJ1-4
CDR3 length: 17
clone size: .
CDR3 DNA: TGCGCCAGCAGCCACTTAGGAAAGGGACAGTTTAATGAAAAACTGTTTTTT
CDR3 protein: CASSHLGKGQFNEKLFF

D gene: .
V gene: TRBV18
J gene: TRBJ2-6
CDR3 length: 19
clone size: .
CDR3 DNA: TGTGCCAGCTCACCACGCGTAAGAGGGAGCCATTTGGAGGCCAACGTCCTGACTTTC
CDR3 protein: CASSPRVRGSHLEANVLTF

D gene: .
V gene: TRBV6-5
J gene: TRBJ1-6
CDR3 length: 14
clone size: .
CDR3 DNA: TGTGCTAGCATGAGGGGGGGCAGTGGTTCACCCCTCCACTTT
CDR3 protein: CASMRGGSGSPLHF

D gene: TRBD1
V gene: TRBV24-1
J gene: TRBJ1-2
CDR3 length: 12
clone size: .
CDR3 DNA: TGTGCCACCAGTGATTTCGGGGACAGGGTTACCTTC
CDR3 protein: CATSDFGDRVTF

D gene: TRBD2
V gene: TRBV7-2
J gene: TRBJ2-1
CDR3 length: 15
clone size: few
CDR3 DNA: TGTGCCAGCAGCTTAGGCGGGGGGGACTACAATGAGCAGTTCTTC
CDR3 protein: CASSLGGGDYNEQFF

D gene: .
V gene: TRBV18
J gene: TRBJ2-2
CDR3 length: 15
clone size: .
CDR3 DNA: TGTGCCAGCTCACCGGGAGCAGTTAACACCGGGGAGCTGTTTTTT
CDR3 protein: CASSPGAVNTGELFF

D gene: .
V gene: TRBV9
J gene: TRBJ2-2
CDR3 length: 18
clone size: .
CDR3 DNA: TGTGCCAGCAGCCCAGAGGTCGGGGGGCCGGGTAACACCGGGGAGCTGTTTTTT
CDR3 protein: CASSPEVGGPGNTGELFF

D gene: TRBD1
V gene: TRBV11-2
J gene: TRBJ1-1
CDR3 length: 14
clone size: .
CDR3 DNA: TGTGCCAGCAGCTTGGACAGGGGGAACACTGAAGCTTTCTTT
CDR3 protein: CASSLDRGNTEAFF

D gene: .
V gene: TRBV6-5
J gene: TRBJ1-4
CDR3 length: 14
clone size: .
CDR3 DNA: TGTGCCAGCAAAACCAGGGCGGTTACGGAAAAACTGTTTTTT
CDR3 protein: CASKTRAVTEKLFF

D gene: .
V gene: TRBV7-8
J gene: TRBJ2-1
CDR3 length: 15
clone size: .
CDR3 DNA: TGTGCCAGCAGCCCCGGAGTCGGGGGATACAATGAGCAGTTCTTC
CDR3 protein: CASSPGVGGYNEQFF

D gene: .
V gene: TRBV7-2
J gene: TRBJ1-3
CDR3 length: 17
clone size: .
CDR3 DNA: TGTGCCAGCAGCCAGGCGACAGGATACTTCTCTGGAAACACCATATATTTT
CDR3 protein: CASSQATGYFSGNTIYF

D gene: TRBD1
V gene: TRBV27
J gene: TRBJ2-4
CDR3 length: 15
clone size: .
CDR3 DNA: TGTGCCAGCAGTACCTGGGGGGGACAGGGTCACATTCAGTACTTC
CDR3 protein: CASSTWGGQGHIQYF

D gene: TRBD1
V gene: TRBV5-1
J gene: TRBJ1-6
CDR3 length: 15
clone size: .
CDR3 DNA: TGCGCCAGCAAGGTCCGGACAGGGGAGAATTCACCCCTCCACTTT
CDR3 protein: CASKVRTGENSPLHF

D gene: .
V gene: TRBV18
J gene: TRBJ2-1
CDR3 length: 13
clone size: .
CDR3 DNA: TGTGCCAGCTCACCTAGTACCTACAATGAGCAGTTCTTC
CDR3 protein: CASSPSTYNEQFF

D gene: TRBD1
V gene: TRBV6-1
J gene: TRBJ1-5
CDR3 length: 14
clone size: .
CDR3 DNA: TGTGCCAGCAGTGCCGGGACAGAATATCAGCCCCAGCATTTT
CDR3 protein: CASSAGTEYQPQHF

D gene: .
V gene: TRBV7-2
J gene: TRBJ2-5
CDR3 length: 15
clone size: .
CDR3 DNA: TGTGCCAGCAGCCGCCGGAAGGGGGTTGGTGAGACCCAGTACTTC
CDR3 protein: CASSRRKGVGETQYF

D gene: .
V gene: TRBV9
J gene: TRBJ1-2
CDR3 length: 14
clone size: .
CDR3 DNA: TGTGCCAGCAGCGCCACAGGGTGGAGCTATGGCTACACCTTC
CDR3 protein: CASSATGWSYGYTF

D gene: TRBD1
V gene: TRBV19
J gene: TRBJ2-1
CDR3 length: 14
clone size: .
CDR3 DNA: TGTGCCAGTAACCGGGACAGGGTGAGGAATGAGCAGTTCTTC
CDR3 protein: CASNRDRVRNEQFF

D gene: TRBD2
V gene: TRBV24-1
J gene: TRBJ2-5
CDR3 length: 14
clone size: once
CDR3 DNA: TGTGCCACCAGTGTAGCGGGGGGGCGAGAGACCCAGTACTTC
CDR3 protein: CATSVAGGRETQYF

D gene: TRBD2
V gene: TRBV9
J gene: TRBJ2-2
CDR3 length: 16
clone size: .
CDR3 DNA: TGTGCCAGCAGCGCTACTAGCGGGAGCGCCGCCGGGGAGCTGTTTTTT
CDR3 protein: CASSATSGSAAGELFF

D gene: TRBD1
V gene: TRBV19
J gene: TRBJ1-2
CDR3 length: 19
clone size: .
CDR3 DNA: TGTGCCAGTAGTATGAGTAGGACAGGCCCAGGAGGGCCTAACTATGGCTACACCTTC
CDR3 protein: CASSMSRTGPGGPNYGYTF

D gene: .
V gene: TRBV20-1
J gene: TRBJ1-1
CDR3 length: 15
clone size: once
CDR3 DNA: TGCAGTGCTAGTAGGCCCCAGGGAGGGAACACTGAAGCTTTCTTT
CDR3 protein: CSASRPQGGNTEAFF

D gene: TRBD1
V gene: TRBV24-1
J gene: TRBJ2-3
CDR3 length: 17
clone size: .
CDR3 DNA: TGTGCCACCAGTGATCCAAGACAGGGGGCCGGGGCAGATACGCAGTATTTT
CDR3 protein: CATSDPRQGAGADTQYF

D gene: .
V gene: TRBV5-1
J gene: TRBJ2-3
CDR3 length: 15
clone size: .
CDR3 DNA: TGCGCCAGCAGCTTGGCGTCCAAGGAGACAGATACGCAGTATTTT
CDR3 protein: CASSLASKETDTQYF

D gene: .
V gene: TRBV28
J gene: TRBJ1-1
CDR3 length: 13
clone size: .
CDR3 DNA: TGTGCCAGCAGTTTTAGGGGGGGCACTGAAGCTTTCTTT
CDR3 protein: CASSFRGGTEAFF

D gene: .
V gene: TRBV3-1/TRBV3-2
J gene: TRBJ2-1
CDR3 length: 13
clone size: .
CDR3 DNA: TGTGCCAGCAGTCTTAGAGGGCGGAATGAGCAGTTCTTC
CDR3 protein: CASSLRGRNEQFF

D gene: .
V gene: TRBV21-1
J gene: TRBJ2-5
CDR3 length: 15
clone size: .
CDR3 DNA: TGTGCCAGCAGCAAAGAATCCGAGGCCCAAGAGACCCAGTACTTC
CDR3 protein: CASSKESEAQETQYF

D gene: TRBD1
V gene: TRBV11-1
J gene: TRBJ2-1
CDR3 length: 15
clone size: .
CDR3 DNA: TGTGCCAGCAGCTCCGGGACAGATGCCTACAATGAGCAGTTCTTC
CDR3 protein: CASSSGTDAYNEQFF

D gene: .
V gene: TRBV6-5
J gene: TRBJ1-5
CDR3 length: 13
clone size: few
CDR3 DNA: TGTGCCAGCAAGCAGGGTAGGCATCAGCCCCAGCATTTT
CDR3 protein: CASKQGRHQPQHF

D gene: .
V gene: TRBV27
J gene: TRBJ2-3
CDR3 length: 14
clone size: .
CDR3 DNA: TGTGCCACCCACCTTAAGCGGAACACAGATACGCAGTATTTT
CDR3 protein: CATHLKRNTDTQYF

D gene: .
V gene: TRBV6-5
J gene: TRBJ1-4
CDR3 length: 14
clone size: .
CDR3 DNA: TGTGCCAGCAGTCCCGCAGGGTTGAATGAAAAACTGTTTTTT
CDR3 protein: CASSPAGLNEKLFF

D gene: .
V gene: TRBV12-5
J gene: TRBJ1-2
CDR3 length: 14
clone size: .
CDR3 DNA: TGTGCTAGTGCCGACGGCCTCCGGGGCTATGGCTACACCTTC
CDR3 protein: CASADGLRGYGYTF

D gene: TRBD1
V gene: TRBV5-1
J gene: TRBJ2-1
CDR3 length: 14
clone size: .
CDR3 DNA: TGCGCCAGCAGCTTGGGCGACAGGGCTCATGAGCAGTTCTTC
CDR3 protein: CASSLGDRAHEQFF